This TCR beta chain was recovered during a study of blood T cell repertoires in COVID-19. Study context: Acute-phase and convalescent COVID-19 samples originated in the United States, Italy and Spain.

This CDR3 is 14 amino acids long. Germline V gives CDR1 SGHTS, CDR2 YDEGEE. Between the trimmed V and J ends, which lost 3 bases and 4 bases, there was a span of 11 bases. Original analysis: Reference gene primer amplification gave nucleated cell count estimates. Profiling relied on immunoSEQ multiplex PCR, and the TCRdb table lists in-frame clones only, not all of them. V, J and clone size were drawn from that table, and D and trimming were deduced from the DNA. Of approximately 120,000 clones in the sample, 85% to 90% are singletons; the top ten hold 1.1%. There are a few counts of this clone. The receptor's source is a human donor in a cohort sampled during active COVID-19. The sequencing sample was made of peripheral blood. The chain combines TRBV5-8 with TRBJ1-5; unclear D gene. CDR3 bases: TGTGCCAGCAGCTCCGGGTTTAGGAATCAGCCCCAGCATTTT. This codes for CASSSGFRNQPQHF.